The 32 T cell receptor beta chains reported below all come from one sample, sequenced in a study of glioma-infiltrating T cells. The iRepertoire nested amplicon-rescue multiplex PCR amplified TCR alpha and beta CDR3s from RNA. TCRdb recomputed calls from the multiplex PCR reads with MiXCR, one row per CDR3 protein. The profile covers a few hundred thousand distinct CDR3 sequences, with 41% appearing a single time and 12% taken by the ten largest. The sequenced sample consisted of glioma tissue, nonneoplastic brain tissue, or PBMCs (not recorded which). The receptor source for this set is a human donor with low-grade glioma or glioblastoma, undergoing nonglioma brain surgery, or in good health (not recorded which).

The chain joins TRBV4-1 to TRBJ2-7; a weak D match, TRBD1 (6 bases). The CDR3 covers 16 residues. Germline CDR1 MGHRA, CDR2 YSYEKL. V was cut by 4 bases and J by 4 bases, with 20 bases left in between. CDR3 sequence: CASSRDLGQITYEQYF. The CDR3 bases are TGCGCCAGCAGCCGAGATCTCGGACAGATCACATACGAGCAGTACTTC.

This chain connects TRBV2 to TRBJ2-1; 10 bases align to TRBD2. The CDR3 sequence is 16 residues long. With V trimmed by 6 bases and J by 9 bases, 14 bases remained unmatched. The germline V gene has CDR1 SNHLY and CDR2 FYNNEI. CDR3 sequence (DNA): TGTGCCAGCAGAGTCCCGAGCGGGAGGGCCAGGGCTGAGCAGTTCTTC. Protein sequence: CASRVPSGRARAEQFF.

This clonotype was seen repeatedly, ten times or more. V is TRBV4-3 and J is TRBJ2-3; D gene unclear. V lost 0 bases and J lost 0, with 10 bases in between. The germline V gene encodes CDR1 LGHNA and CDR2 YSLEER. This CDR3 spans 16 amino acids. CDR3 bases: TGCGCCAGCAGCCAAGATGGAATGTTTAGCACAGATACGCAGTATTTT. It translates to CASSQDGMFSTDTQYF.

This clonotype occurred many times. The chain links TRBV6-6 to TRBJ2-1, with D perhaps matching TRBD2 (6 bases). V gave up 0 bases and J gave up 7 bases, with 19 bases separating them. The germline CDR1 and CDR2 sequences are MNHNY and SVGAGI (reference sequence). CDR3 length equals 17 residues. In DNA form, the CDR3 reads TGTGCCAGCAGTTACTCTTTCGGGAGAGCCACGGGGAATGAGCAGTTCTTC. Its protein product is CASSYSFGRATGNEQFF.

This clonotype has only a few counts. This chain links TRBV20-1 with TRBJ2-3; 8 bases line up with TRBD2. V lost 1 base and J lost 1; bases outside the gene matches: 7. Germline assignment: CDR1 DFQATT and CDR2 SNEGSKA (reference sequence). This CDR3 spans 16 amino acids. CDR3 in DNA: TGCAGTGCTAGAGGAGCGGGAGCCGGCCGCACAGATACGCAGTATTTT. As protein: CSARGAGAGRTDTQYF.

The rearrangement links TRBV7-2 to TRBJ2-3; the match to TRBD2 covers 8 bases. Trimming at V came to 2 bases and at J to 0 bases, leaving 10 bases not matched to a gene. The CDR3 loop spans 18 amino acids. The germline gives CDR1 SGHTA, CDR2 FQGNSA. The DNA for the CDR3 is TGTGCCAGCAGCTTAAGATGGGCTAGCGGGCTAAGCACAGATACGCAGTATTTT. It codes for CASSLRWASGLSTDTQYF.

V and J are TRBV6-6 and TRBJ1-2; D gene unclear. Trimming pared 0 bases from V and 3 bases from J, leaving 5 bases between. The CDR3 has 13 amino acids. Per the germline V gene, CDR1 is MNHNY and CDR2 is SVGAGI (reference sequence). CDR3 nucleotide sequence: TGTGCCAGCAGTTACTCTAGGTACTATGGCTACACCTTC. Its translation: CASSYSRYYGYTF.

The chain joins TRBV19 to TRBJ1-5, with a weak D call TRBD1 (5 bases). With 3 bases removed from V and 0 bases from J, the gap between germline ends came to 15 bases. CDR3 length: 17 amino acids. CDR1 and CDR2 (germline): LNHDA, SQIVND (reference sequence). DNA of the CDR3: TGTGCCAGTAGTATGATGGGGACGCCGGATAGCAATCAGCCCCAGCATTTT. Translation gives CASSMMGTPDSNQPQHF.

This clonotype has a handful of counts. The chain links TRBV20-1 to TRBJ2-5; tentatively, D is TRBD2 (5 bases). The CDR3 consists of 15 residues. Germline V gene data show CDR1 as DFQATT and CDR2 as SNEGSKA (reference sequence). The V end was cut by 1 base, the J end by 7 bases, with 19 bases between. This CDR3 reads CSARVPSRPVGTQYF. The DNA for the CDR3 is TGCAGTGCTAGAGTCCCTAGCCGGCCGGTAGGGACCCAGTACTTC.

A note on this clonotype: This could be a read error, since a much larger clone is one nucleotide away. The rearrangement joins TRBV27 to TRBJ1-5; D is ambiguous. CDR3 length: 17 residues. The germline V gene has CDR1 MNHEY and CDR2 SMNVEV (reference sequence). Trimming removed 2 bases from V and 0 bases from J, with 14 bases in between. The DNA of the CDR3 is TGTGCCAGCAGTTTAAGGGTCCCCTGGAATAGCAATCAGCCCCAGCATTTT. Translation: CASSLRVPWNSNQPQHF.

This clonotype was counted a few times. V gene TRBV7-8 combines with J gene TRBJ1-2, with D maybe TRBD1 (6 bases). The CDR3 has 14 amino acids. CDR1 SGHVS and CDR2 FQNEAQ come from the germline V gene. V was pared by 5 bases and J by 2 bases, with 12 bases between. This chain's CDR3 is CASSRTGQNYGYTF. The CDR3 nucleotides are TGTGCCAGCAGCCGAACAGGGCAAAACTATGGCTACACCTTC.

This clonotype occurred once. The V gene is TRBV27, the J gene TRBJ2-5, with 11 bases that match TRBD1. The CDR3 is made up of 14 amino acids. Germline CDR1 and CDR2: MNHEY and SMNVEV (reference sequence). Trimming cost V 6 bases and J 5 bases; bases outside gene matches: 5. In DNA, the CDR3 is TGTGCCAGCAGGCTGGGACAGGGGGGCGAGACCCAGTACTTC. Translating it yields CASRLGQGGETQYF.

This clonotype was counted many times. The J gene is TRBJ2-3, the V gene TRBV7-9, with unresolved D. CDR1 is SEHNR and CDR2 is FQNEAQ in the germline V gene (reference sequence). V was pared by 5 bases and J by 4 bases, with 16 bases between. CDR3 length equals 15 residues. CDR3 DNA: TGTGCCAGCAGCAAAAACGCGGCGAATGCAGATACGCAGTATTTT. It specifies CASSKNAANADTQYF.

This clonotype was counted a few times. V is TRBV15 and J is TRBJ2-7; 7 bases align to TRBD1. V shed 0 bases, J shed 5 bases, and the junction held 10 bases outside the gene matches. CDR1 and CDR2 (germline): LNHNV, YYDKDF (reference sequence). The CDR3 loop spans 16 amino acids. CDR3 residues: CATSRDQEQGVDEQYF. CDR3 nucleotides: TGTGCCACCAGCAGAGATCAGGAGCAGGGGGTGGACGAGCAGTACTTC.

This clonotype has just a few counts. The V gene is TRBV2, the J gene TRBJ1-2, with D unclear. Trimming shortened V by 10 bases and J by 0 bases, and 9 bases separated the two germline ends. Germline V lookup: CDR1 SNHLY, CDR2 FYNNEI. The CDR3 has 12 amino acids. The CDR3 coding sequence is TGTGCCATCCCGGATTCTAACTATGGCTACACCTTC. Protein product: CAIPDSNYGYTF.

Notes on this clonotype: An end of the junction does not agree with germline; a read error may underlie this. This chain connects TRBV20-1 to TRBJ1-5, with D perhaps matching TRBD1 (5 bases). Germline assignment: CDR1 DFQATT and CDR2 SNEGSKA (reference sequence). The CDR3 extends over 15 amino acids. CDR3 DNA: TGCAGTGCTAGCAACAGGATCTACCTCAATCAGTCCCAGCATTTT. This encodes CSASNRIYLNQSQHF.

The chain couples TRBV5-6 to TRBJ1-2; D gene uncertain. The CDR3 consists of 14 residues. CDR1 is SGHDT, CDR2 YYEEEE, per germline. V was shortened by 6 bases and J by 6 bases, with 18 bases between the two germline ends. The CDR3 here is CASTLTTVLDGYTF. The CDR3 DNA follows: TGTGCCAGCACCCTAACTACAGTGTTGGATGGCTACACCTTC.

This clonotype has just a few counts. The V call is TRBV7-9, the J call TRBJ1-5; maybe TRBD1 (5 bases). V lost 6 bases to trimming and J lost 6 bases, with 12 bases between them. CDR3 length: 13 amino acids. Per germline, CDR1 SEHNR and CDR2 FQNEAQ (reference sequence). CDR3 sequence (DNA): TGTGCCAGCAGTTTCAGGGATAGTCAGCCCCAGCATTTT. Protein: CASSFRDSQPQHF.

This clonotype was seen repeatedly, ten times or more. The rearrangement uses TRBV4-2 and TRBJ1-2, with D possibly TRBD1 on 5 matching bases. V lost 0 bases to trimming and J lost 2 bases, with 10 bases between them. The length of the CDR3 is 15 residues. In germline, CDR1 is LGHNA, CDR2 YNFKEQ. The CDR3 spells CASSQERDSNYGYTF. DNA of the CDR3: TGTGCCAGCAGCCAAGAGAGGGACTCCAACTATGGCTACACCTTC.

The chain joins TRBV7-3 to TRBJ1-3; D may be TRBD1 (5 bases). The CDR3 covers 15 residues. From germline, CDR1 is SGHTA and CDR2 FQGTGA. Trimming cost V 0 bases and J 0 bases, with 6 bases left between them. CDR3 nucleotide sequence: TGTGCCAGCAGCTTAACCGGGGCCTCTGGAAACACCATATATTTT. Amino acid sequence: CASSLTGASGNTIYF.

The chain joins TRBV4-3 to TRBJ1-4; D ambiguous. This CDR3 spans 15 amino acids. Looked up from germline, CDR1 is LGHNA and CDR2 is YSLEER. The V gene lost 1 base and the J gene lost 1 base, with 7 bases spanning the gap. CDR3 coding DNA: TGCGCCAGCAGCCAAGGACTGGGAACTAATGAAAAACTGTTTTTT. This sequence encodes CASSQGLGTNEKLFF.

CDR3 DNA: TGTGCCAGCAACCCAAGAAGCGGGAGTAGATACAATGAGCAGTTCTTC. The encoded protein is CASNPRSGSRYNEQFF. The J gene is TRBJ2-1, the V gene TRBV27; 8 positions agree with TRBD2. Germline V gene lookup returns CDR1 MNHEY and CDR2 SMNVEV (reference sequence). The CDR3 is 16 amino acids. Germline trimming cut 7 bases from V and 4 bases from J; bases unmatched to any gene: 12.

The chain employs TRBV18 and TRBJ2-7; maybe TRBD2 (5 bases). This CDR3 has 14 amino acids. Trimming cost V 5 bases and J 0 bases, with 11 bases left between them. CDR1 and CDR2 (germline): KGHSH, LQKENI. The CDR3 nucleotides read TGTGCCAGCTCAGCACTAGGTGTCTCCTACGAGCAGTACTTC. Translated: CASSALGVSYEQYF. Complete variable domain (other parts from reference TRBV18 and TRBJ2-7): NAGVMQNPRHLVRRRGQEARLRCSPMKGHSHVYWYRQLPEEGLKFMVYLQKENIIDESGMPKERFSAEFPKEGPSILRIQQVVRGDSAAYFCASSALGVSYEQYFGPGTRLTVT.

In this sample, this clonotype turned up a few times. The chain carries TRBV12-3 or TRBV12-4 and TRBJ2-5, with D unresolved. The CDR3 covers 12 residues. Trimming shortened V by 3 bases and J by 3 bases, and 5 bases separated the two germline ends. CDR3 amino acids: CASSFTEETQYF. Here the CDR3 DNA reads TGTGCCAGCAGTTTTACAGAAGAGACCCAGTACTTC.

This clonotype was counted ten times or more. The chain has TRBV6-2 or TRBV6-3 and TRBJ2-4; possible D gene TRBD2, 6 bases. CDR1 and CDR2 from the germline V gene are MNHEY and SVGEGT. Trimming removed 0 bases from V and 3 bases from J, with 12 bases in between. This CDR3 has 16 residues. CDR3 DNA sequence: TGTGCCAGCAGTTACTCACGGGAGAGGGACAAAAACATTCAGTACTTC. Translated: CASSYSRERDKNIQYF.

The genes are TRBV14 and TRBJ2-1; no clear D. Germline loops: CDR1 SGHDN, CDR2 FVKESK. This CDR3 spans 13 amino acids. The germline V and J ends were trimmed by 4 bases and 13 bases, with 17 bases remaining between them. The DNA of the CDR3 is TGTGCCAGCAGCCCCCGCCCTTCAGGTGATCAGTTCTTC. It specifies CASSPRPSGDQFF. The variable domain in full, with the rest retrieved from reference TRBV14 and TRBJ2-1, is EAGVTQFPSHSVIEKGQTVTLRCDPISGHDNLYWYRRVMGKEIKFLLHFVKESKQDESGMPNNRFLAERTGGTYSTLKVQPAELEDSGVYFCASSPRPSGDQFFGPGTRLTVL.

The chain recombines TRBV7-2 with TRBJ1-1, with TRBD1 matching 8 bases. J was trimmed by 4 bases and V by 4 bases; bases with no gene match: 5. Germline CDR1 is SGHTA and CDR2 is FQGNSA. This CDR3 contains 14 residues. DNA for the CDR3: TGTGCCAGCAGCTCTTCGACAGGGGTCACTGAAGCTTTCTTT. Protein: CASSSSTGVTEAFF. Combining the CDR3 with reference TRBV7-2 and TRBJ1-1 gives the whole variable domain GAGVSQSPSNKVTEKGKDVELRCDPISGHTALYWYRQSLGQGLEFLIYFQGNSAPDKSGLPSDRFSAERTGGSVSTLTIQRTQQEDSAVYLCASSSSTGVTEAFFGQGTRLTVV.

Note on this clonotype: A read error may produce the germline difference seen at one junction end. V gene TRBV7-2 combines with J gene TRBJ2-1, with D unclear. This CDR3 contains 16 residues. The germline CDR1 and CDR2 sequences are SGHTA and FQGNSA. CDR3: CASRPGVVTQRYEQFF. CDR3 bases: TGCGCCAGCAGACCTGGGGTTGTCACACAACGGTACGAGCAGTTCTTC. The full variable domain, in which reference TRBV7-2 and TRBJ2-1 provide the parts outside the CDR3, is GAGVSQSPSNKVTEKGKDVELRCDPISGHTALYWYRQSLGQGLEFLIYFQGNSAPDKSGLPSDRFSAERTGGSVSTLTIQRTQQEDSAVYLCASRPGVVTQRYEQFFGPGTRLTVL.

Notes on this clonotype: One end of the junction is discordant with germline, which a read error may explain. The rearrangement joins TRBV6-2 or TRBV6-3 to TRBJ2-1; D unclear. The CDR3 is 16 residues long. Germline CDR1 reads MNHEY; CDR2 reads SVGEGT. DNA of the CDR3: TGTGCCGGCAGTGGCCCCTTCGCTAGCTCCTACAATGAGCAGTTCTTC. It yields the protein CAGSGPFASSYNEQFF.

This clonotype occurred many times. The chain recombines TRBV6-2 or TRBV6-3 with TRBJ1-2; D is possibly TRBD1 (5 bases). The germline CDR1 and CDR2 sequences are MNHEY and SVGEGT. The V and J ends lost 10 bases and 8 bases respectively, with 17 bases between them. CDR3 length: 12 residues. CDR3 amino acids: CATGRQGTGYTF. The CDR3 DNA reads as TGTGCCACCGGCCGGCAGGGAACCGGCTACACCTTC.

The sample holds many counts of this clonotype. This chain links TRBV10-3 with TRBJ2-7; D gene unclear. The germline gives CDR1 ENHRY, CDR2 SYGVKD. Trimming took off 3 bases at V and 4 bases at J, with 7 bases between the two ends. CDR3 length: 12 amino acids. The CDR3 spells CAISDVAYEQYF. DNA for the CDR3: TGTGCCATCAGTGATGTGGCATACGAGCAGTACTTC.

DNA for the CDR3: TGTGCCAGCAGTTTGGCGGGGACCGGGGAGCTGTTTTTT. Residues: CASSLAGTGELFF. This rearrangement joins TRBV27 to TRBJ2-2; D is possibly TRBD2 (6 bases). CDR1 MNHEY and CDR2 SMNVEV come from the germline V gene (reference sequence). Trimming shortened V by 3 bases and J by 5 bases, and 7 bases separated the two germline ends. This CDR3 spans 13 amino acids.